The 2 T cell receptor beta chains given below trace back to one sample, sequenced in a study of beta chain features in type 1 diabetes. Expressed TCRB transcripts got sequenced, as all isolated RNA was reverse transcribed. Here immunoSEQ multiplex PCR was the method, and the copy in TCRdb shows in-frame clones only, minus some. The data contain under 400,000 clones, less than 20% of them singletons. The sequencing sample was made of naive CD4+ T cells from blood. These TCRs come from a woman under 30 in good health.

The J gene is TRBJ2-1, the V gene TRBV4-1; 12 nucleotides line up with TRBD2. V trimming: 1 base; J trimming: 2 bases; junction bases outside the gene matches: 3. CDR1 MGHRA and CDR2 YSYEKL come from the germline V gene. This CDR3 contains 17 residues. The CDR3 reads CASSQARTSGTYNEQFF. CDR3 in DNA: TGCGCCAGCAGCCAAGCCCGGACTAGCGGGACCTACAATGAGCAGTTCTTC.

This clone was seen a handful of times. The chain couples TRBV11-2 to TRBJ2-7; D might be TRBD2 (5 bases). The CDR3 is 14 residues long. V was trimmed by 5 bases and J by 2 bases, leaving 13 bases between them. Germline V gene sequence: CDR1 SGHAT, CDR2 FQNNGV. The CDR3 DNA sequence: TGTGCCAGCAGCATCTCTGACGGGGCCTACGAGCAGTACTTC. Translation: CASSISDGAYEQYF.